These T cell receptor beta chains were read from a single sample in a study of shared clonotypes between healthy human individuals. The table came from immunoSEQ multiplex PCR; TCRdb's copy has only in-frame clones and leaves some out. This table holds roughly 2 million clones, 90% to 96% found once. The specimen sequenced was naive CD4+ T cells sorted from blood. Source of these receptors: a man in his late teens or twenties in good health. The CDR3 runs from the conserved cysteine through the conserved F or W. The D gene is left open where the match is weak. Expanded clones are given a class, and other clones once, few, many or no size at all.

DNA: TGTGCCAGCAGCCCGGGACAGGGAACGGATGAAAAACTGTTTTTT
CDR3: CASSPGQGTDEKLFF
J: TRBJ1-4
D: TRBD1
size: NA
V: TRBV7-9

DNA: TGTGCCAGCAGCCCCGGGACAGGGAGAAATCAGCCCCAGCATTTT
CDR3: CASSPGTGRNQPQHF
J: TRBJ1-5
D: TRBD1
size: NA
V: TRBV7-9

DNA: TGTGCCTGGAGCCACGACTCCTACGAGCAGTACTTC
CDR3: CAWSHDSYEQYF
J: TRBJ2-7
D: NA
size: NA
V: TRBV30

DNA: TGTGCCAGCAGTTATTTTCGGGGAGGAGGAGAGACCCAGTACTTC
CDR3: CASSYFRGGGETQYF
J: TRBJ2-5
D: NA
size: NA
V: TRBV6-5

DNA: TGTGCCAGCAGTTTAGTGGGGGGGTTCAATGAGCAGTTCTTC
CDR3: CASSLVGGFNEQFF
J: TRBJ2-1
D: TRBD2
size: NA
V: TRBV28

DNA: TGTGCCAGCACGCCCGGCGGGGGCCGCGAGCAGTACTTC
CDR3: CASTPGGGREQYF
J: TRBJ2-7
D: NA
size: NA
V: TRBV6-6

DNA: TGCAGTGCTAGTACTGTCGGTGAGCAGTTCTTC
CDR3: CSASTVGEQFF
J: TRBJ2-1
D: NA
size: NA
V: TRBV20-1

DNA: TGCAGCGTTGAAGATGTGCGGCAGCATCCCTTC
CDR3: CSVEDVRQHPF
J: TRBJ1-2
D: NA
size: NA
V: TRBV29-1

DNA: TGTGCCAGCAGTTCCGTTAATTCACCCCTCCACTTT
CDR3: CASSSVNSPLHF
J: TRBJ1-6
D: NA
size: NA
V: TRBV6-5

DNA: TGTGCCAGCAGTCGTACCCAGGGTCAAAATGGCTACACCTTC
CDR3: CASSRTQGQNGYTF
J: TRBJ1-2
D: NA
size: NA
V: TRBV6-5

DNA: TGTGCCAGCAGCTCCGGGACAGGGAGATACGAGCAGTACTTC
CDR3: CASSSGTGRYEQYF
J: TRBJ2-7
D: TRBD1
size: once
V: TRBV5-6

DNA: TGTGCCAGCTCACCTCAAGGGACCCATAATGAAAAACTGTTTTTT
CDR3: CASSPQGTHNEKLFF
J: TRBJ1-4
D: NA
size: NA
V: TRBV18

DNA: TGTGCCAGCAGCGCAGGACATGTGAACACTGAAGCTTTCTTT
CDR3: CASSAGHVNTEAFF
J: TRBJ1-1
D: NA
size: NA
V: TRBV9

DNA: TGCGCCAGCAGCTTGGGAGGGGTTCTATACGAGCAGTACTTC
CDR3: CASSLGGVLYEQYF
J: TRBJ2-7
D: NA
size: NA
V: TRBV5-1

DNA: TGTGCCAGCAGCTCTGGGACAGGGGGCTTGAATGGCTACACCTTC
CDR3: CASSSGTGGLNGYTF
J: TRBJ1-2
D: TRBD1
size: NA
V: TRBV7-9

DNA: TGTGCCAGCAGCTTCCAAGGAGGGGACGGGGAGCTGTTTTTT
CDR3: CASSFQGGDGELFF
J: TRBJ2-2
D: NA
size: NA
V: TRBV7-3

DNA: TGCGCCAGCAGCTCCTCGGTTAGCTCCTACGAGCAGTACTTC
CDR3: CASSSSVSSYEQYF
J: TRBJ2-7
D: NA
size: NA
V: TRBV5-1

DNA: TGTGCCATCAGTGAGTCGGGCGAGCAGTACTTC
CDR3: CAISESGEQYF
J: TRBJ2-7
D: NA
size: NA
V: TRBV10-3

DNA: TGTGCCAGCAGCTTAGGGACACGCGGCTACACCTTC
CDR3: CASSLGTRGYTF
J: TRBJ1-2
D: NA
size: NA
V: TRBV7-2

DNA: TGTGCCAGCAGCTTGGGGGGGAGCTCTGGAAACACCATATATTTT
CDR3: CASSLGGSSGNTIYF
J: TRBJ1-3
D: NA
size: NA
V: TRBV7-2